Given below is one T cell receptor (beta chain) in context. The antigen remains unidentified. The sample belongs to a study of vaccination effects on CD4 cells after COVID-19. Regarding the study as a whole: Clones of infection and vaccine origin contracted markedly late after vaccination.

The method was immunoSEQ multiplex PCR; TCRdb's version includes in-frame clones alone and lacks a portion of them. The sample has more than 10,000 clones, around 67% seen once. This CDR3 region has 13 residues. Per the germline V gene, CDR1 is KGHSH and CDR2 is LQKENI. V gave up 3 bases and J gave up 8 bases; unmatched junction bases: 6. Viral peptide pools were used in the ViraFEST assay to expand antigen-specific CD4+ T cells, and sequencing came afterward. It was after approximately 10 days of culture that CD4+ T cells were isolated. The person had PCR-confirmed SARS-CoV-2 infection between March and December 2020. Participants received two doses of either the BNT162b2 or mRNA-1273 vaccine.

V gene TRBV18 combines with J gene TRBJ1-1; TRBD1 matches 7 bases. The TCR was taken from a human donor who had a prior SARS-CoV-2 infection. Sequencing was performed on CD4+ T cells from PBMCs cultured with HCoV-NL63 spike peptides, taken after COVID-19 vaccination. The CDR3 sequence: CASSPQGTAEAFF. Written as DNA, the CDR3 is TGTGCCAGCTCACCCCAGGGGACAGCCGAAGCTTTCTTT.